These 16 T cell receptor beta chains originate from one sample sequenced in a study of long-term antiretroviral therapy in people with HIV. The assay used was immunoSEQ (version v3.0), run at survey level. Produced via immunoSEQ multiplex PCR; TCRdb's table is partial and in-frame only. This repertoire shows some 40,000 clones, around 83% found once; its top ten account for 6.2%. This material consisted of unsorted PBMCs, taken 1 year after starting antiretroviral therapy. Receptor source: a man aged 18 to 35 with HIV.

The chain recombines TRBV10-3 with TRBJ1-3; D is uncertain. Trimming removed 7 bases from V and 0 bases from J, with 7 bases in between. CDR3 length: 13 residues. Germline V CDR1 and CDR2: ENHRY, SYGVKD. CDR3 residues: CAINGPSGNTIYF. In nucleotides, the CDR3 is TGTGCCATCAATGGACCCTCTGGAAACACCATATATTTT.

The chain couples TRBV5-4 to TRBJ1-2; 7 nucleotides agree with TRBD1. Germline CDR1 is SGHNT and CDR2 is YYREEE (reference sequence). The trim removed 3 bases at V and 0 bases at J, leaving 2 bases unmatched. CDR3 length equals 14 residues. In DNA, the CDR3 is TGTGCCAGCAGCTCGGGGACAGCTAACTATGGCTACACCTTC. This sequence encodes CASSSGTANYGYTF.

The genes are TRBV11-1 and TRBJ2-7; TRBD2 might be the D (5 bases). The CDR3 runs 14 residues. Germline V gene data show CDR1 as SGHAT and CDR2 as FQDESV (reference sequence). Trimming removed 0 bases at V and 12 bases at J, with 18 bases between. The CDR3 loop reads CASSLAREVKELYF. In DNA, the CDR3 is TGTGCCAGCAGCTTAGCCCGGGAAGTAAAAGAACTGTACTTC.

J is TRBJ2-3 and V is TRBV27; possible D gene TRBD1, 5 bases. CDR3 size: 16 residues. V lost 3 bases, J lost 3 bases, and 16 bases lay in between. Germline V lookup: CDR1 MNHEY, CDR2 SMNVEV (reference sequence). The CDR3 is CASSFGKGVVTDTQYF. The CDR3, as DNA: TGTGCCAGCAGTTTTGGTAAAGGGGTGGTGACAGATACGCAGTATTTT.

This clone was detected once. The gene calls are TRBV28 and TRBJ1-5; D remains unclear. This CDR3 is 14 amino acids long. V was clipped by 8 bases and J by 7 bases, with 18 bases between them. The germline gives CDR1 MDHEN, CDR2 SYDVKM. This CDR3 is CASVMRDMAQPQHF. The CDR3 DNA reads as TGTGCCAGCGTAATGCGGGATATGGCCCAGCCCCAGCATTTT.

The V call is TRBV6-4, the J call TRBJ2-2; TRBD1 is a possible D gene (5 bases). CDR1 and CDR2 (germline): MRHNA, SNTAGT. The CDR3 runs to 15 residues. The V end lost 3 bases, the J end lost 3 bases, and 11 bases lay between the germline ends. The CDR3 DNA is TGTGCCAGCAGTGATGTAGTAGGGGACACCGGGGAGCTGTTTTTT. Encoded protein: CASSDVVGDTGELFF.

The DNA for the CDR3 is TGTGCCTCCCGGGGATTGAAAGAGAATTCCTACGAGCAGTACTTC. Amino acid sequence: CASRGLKENSYEQYF. The chain combines TRBV18 with TRBJ2-7; D is possibly TRBD2 (5 bases). CDR1 is KGHSH and CDR2 is LQKENI in the germline V gene. V dropped 11 bases and J dropped 1 base, with 21 bases sitting between them. The CDR3 has 15 amino acids.

The V and J genes are TRBV19 and TRBJ1-4; D perhaps matches TRBD1 (5 bases). The CDR3 consists of 14 residues. The germline gives CDR1 LNHDA, CDR2 SQIVND (reference sequence). Trimming removed 1 base at V and 4 bases at J, with 7 bases between. This chain's CDR3 is CASSIGQGNEKLFF. The CDR3 nucleotides read TGTGCCAGTAGTATAGGTCAGGGTAATGAAAAACTGTTTTTT.

The chain employs TRBV6-1 and TRBJ2-1; 10 positions match TRBD1. Germline CDR1 MNHNS, CDR2 SASEGT. V shed 2 bases, J shed 7 bases, and the junction held 5 bases outside the gene matches. This CDR3 is 15 amino acids long. The CDR3 protein is CASSESRDRGNEQFF. For the CDR3, the DNA is TGTGCCAGCAGTGAAAGTCGGGACAGGGGTAATGAGCAGTTCTTC.

This clone was recorded only once. The chain combines TRBV11-2 with TRBJ1-3; 7 bases fit TRBD1. This CDR3 is 15 amino acids long. V lost 6 bases and J lost 4; bases outside the gene matches: 9. From germline, CDR1 is SGHAT and CDR2 FQNNGV. The DNA of the CDR3 is TGTGCCAGCAGTTCCCCAGGGGGGCCAGGAAACACCATATATTTT. Residues: CASSSPGGPGNTIYF.

The V and J genes are TRBV27 and TRBJ2-7; possible D gene TRBD1, 6 bases. Per the germline V gene, CDR1 is MNHEY and CDR2 is SMNVEV (reference sequence). This CDR3 contains 13 residues. The ends were cut back, 6 bases at V and 3 bases at J, with 12 bases in the middle. Written as DNA, the CDR3 is TGTGCCAGCAGCCCAGCGACAGGCTACGAGCAGTACTTC. Amino acid sequence: CASSPATGYEQYF.

V gene TRBV29-1 combines with J gene TRBJ1-1; D unresolved. Germline CDR1 reads SQVTM; CDR2 reads ANQGSEA. V lost 8 bases to trimming and J lost 0 bases, with 16 bases between them. CDR3 length: 14 amino acids. CDR3 DNA sequence: TGCAGCTCAAAAAGGATTGGGGTGAACACTGAAGCTTTCTTT. It is translated as CSSKRIGVNTEAFF.

The chain links TRBV6-1 to TRBJ1-1, with 8 positions matching TRBD1. CDR1 is MNHNS and CDR2 is SASEGT in the germline V gene. The CDR3 length is 12 residues. The J segment lost 0 bases and the V segment lost 11 bases, leaving 2 bases of the junction unmatched. CDR3 bases: TGTGCCCACAGGGGGATGAACACTGAAGCTTTCTTT. Its protein product is CAHRGMNTEAFF.

The chain carries TRBV28 and TRBJ2-5; 9 nucleotides align to TRBD1. Germline CDR1 reads MDHEN; CDR2 reads SYDVKM. V lost 5 bases and J lost 1; bases outside the gene matches: 5. CDR3 length: 15 residues. This CDR3 reads CASSQDRGTQETQYF. The CDR3, as DNA: TGTGCCAGCAGTCAGGACAGGGGAACCCAAGAGACCCAGTACTTC.

The J gene is TRBJ1-2, the V gene TRBV9; D gene uncertain. The CDR3 extends over 14 amino acids. V dropped 0 bases and J dropped 3 bases, with 9 bases sitting between them. Germline values: CDR1 SGDLS, CDR2 YYNGEE. DNA of the CDR3: TGTGCCAGCAGCGTAGGAGGAATCGACTATGGCTACACCTTC. Translation gives CASSVGGIDYGYTF.

This chain joins TRBV9 and TRBJ1-4; the match to TRBD1 covers 8 bases. The CDR3 runs 15 residues. V lost 0 bases and J lost 7; bases outside the gene matches: 5. Germline CDR1 SGDLS, CDR2 YYNGEE. The chain's CDR3 is CASSVVDRGSEKLFF. The CDR3 coding sequence is TGTGCCAGCAGCGTAGTCGACAGGGGTAGTGAAAAACTGTTTTTT.